This T cell receptor (beta chain) came from a study of Japanese encephalitis immunity and Zika vaccine responses (dated by TCRdb to the early 2020s). Describing the broader study: Each included participant got alum-adjuvanted ZPIV three times, at weeks 0, 4 and 28, with every dose being 5.0 ug. A two-dose regimen of JEV vaccine (IXIARO), with doses given 28 days apart, was administered to 11 to 13 participants two to three months before the first ZPIV dose. Around 12 participants received one dose of YFV vaccine (YF-VAX) before ZPIV, and about 10 participants were flavivirus-naive. More than 5 representative participants per pre-vaccination group were picked for TCR sequencing, using samples from week 52 and from week 0, the point after pre-vaccination but before ZPIV. TCR repertoires from three flavivirus-naive individuals were additionally analyzed at weeks 2, 6 and 52 after the start of ZPIV vaccination. For stimulation, either ZIKV structural-protein peptide pools divided into flavivirus-conserved and non-conserved sets were used, or JEV or YFV peptides matching the pre-vaccination. The ZIKV peptides, 15-mers that overlapped by 11 residues, were chosen for containing NetMHCpan/NetMHCII-predicted epitopes with affinity below 50 nM. The study examined whether earlier vaccination against Japanese encephalitis virus (JEV) or yellow fever virus (YFV) influenced CD4 T cell responses to the Zika vaccine.

PBMCs were labeled with CellTrace CFSE and were cultured for roughly six days in RPMI containing around 7.8% human serum plus peptide pools at approximately 0.93 ug/mL each. Unfixed proliferating CD4 T cells were sorted on a BD FACSAria as live CD56-CD19-CD16-CD3+CD4+ CFSE-low cells. Enrolled adults were healthy and seronegative for ZIKV, JEV, YFV, DENV and WNV by microneutralization screening. The samples were drawn from a phase 1 trial of an alum-adjuvanted Zika purified-inactivated virus (ZPIV) vaccine that was randomized, double-blinded and placebo-controlled. Peripheral blood mononuclear cells were isolated by standard procedure and stored frozen in liquid nitrogen until use. Here is what the overall study found, with its caveats: After ZPIV, a significant decrease in repertoire richness of CD4 T cells responding to conserved ZIKV epitopes was observed in JEV-pre-vaccinated donors. CD8 T cell responses to ZIKV peptide pools were of very low magnitude and seen in only a few individuals. Only a subset of trial participants with three doses and adequate samples was analyzed, not the entire vaccinated cohort. Because there were not enough samples, the peptide pools could not be deconvoluted, which meant the specific peptides behind the cross-reactive responses went unidentified. Samples clustered by participant with no similarity between individuals, suggesting no public TCRs were detected. Repertoire similarity across time-points and stimulations was higher in JEV-pre-vaccinated donors than in YFV-pre-vaccinated donors, indicating more clonotypes shared between ZIKV and JEV stimulation.

Spanning cysteine to phenylalanine, the CDR3 consists of 14 amino acids. Only the CDR3 DNA stays, 42 bases, in frame from base 1. The germline V gene gives CDR1 as MNHEY and CDR2 as SVGEGT. The V end loses 0 bases and the J end loses 8 bases, and a stretch of 13 bases separates them. Comments on this clonotype: No base-level quality is on record; no much larger clone is a single base apart.

To prepare the library, 5' RACE was applied. Before sequencing, the TCRbeta libraries were pooled in amounts proportional to the number of cells sorted for each library. RNAzol RT was used to extract total RNA from the sorted cells, and cDNA was then synthesized using an oligo(dT) primer together with a template-switching oligo. The TCRbeta V-CDR3-J region was amplified by PCR between a SMARTer oligo primer and a TCRbeta constant-region primer using Kapa HiFi. Illumina adaptors and sample-specific index barcodes were added in a second PCR, with HighPrep bead cleanup and a Bioanalyzer check confirming a band of roughly 650 bp. Libraries were sequenced on an Illumina MiSeq with 2x151 bp paired-end reads. On the authors' methods: An in-house Java program demultiplexed the reads, and MiXCR assigned TCRbeta annotations and counted clonotypes. Repertoire overlap used Morisita-Horn indices from the R package vegan, with UPGMA clustering and Circos plots of recurring clonotypes. Shannon diversity and richness were normalized to the highest possible value given the input cell numbers, yielding values from 0 to 1. MUSCLE was used to align CDR3beta sequences, SeqinR to compute distances, and R to plot multidimensional scaling. TCRdb's own reprocessing of the public reads used fastp at Q25 and MiXCR and kept productive beta chains. For every CDR3 protein sequence, its rows merge into one entry that carries the most common genes and DNA. The authors' filters were not applied to this entry. The sample table holds 250 to 300 distinct CDR3 sequences, of which around 4.7% were seen once. Roughly 42% of the sample goes to the ten largest clones.

The sequence is built from TRBV6-2 or TRBV6-3 and TRBJ1-2; confidence is insufficient to name the D gene. The receptor comes from an adult woman who received an inactivated Zika virus vaccine. The sample was antigen-activated CD4+ T cells from blood, cultured, taken during a Zika inactivated vaccine study. The bases read TGTGCCAGCAGTTACTCCTGGAGGGAAGGCGGCTACACCTTC. Its protein product is CASSYSWREGGYTF.